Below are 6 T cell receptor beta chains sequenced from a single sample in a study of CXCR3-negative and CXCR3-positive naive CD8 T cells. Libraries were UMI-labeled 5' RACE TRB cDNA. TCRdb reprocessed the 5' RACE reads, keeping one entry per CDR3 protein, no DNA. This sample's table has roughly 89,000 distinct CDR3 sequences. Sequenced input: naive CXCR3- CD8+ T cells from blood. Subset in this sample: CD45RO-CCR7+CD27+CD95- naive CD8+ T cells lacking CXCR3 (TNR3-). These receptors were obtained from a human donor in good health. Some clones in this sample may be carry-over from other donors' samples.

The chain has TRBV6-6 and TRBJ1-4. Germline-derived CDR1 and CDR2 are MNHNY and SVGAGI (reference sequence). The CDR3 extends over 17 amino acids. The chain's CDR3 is CASSSTLATPGGEKLFF.

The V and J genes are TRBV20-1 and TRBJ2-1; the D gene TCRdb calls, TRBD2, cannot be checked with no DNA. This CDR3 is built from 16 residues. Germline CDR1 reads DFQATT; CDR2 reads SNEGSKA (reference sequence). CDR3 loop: CSARDIAGSSYNEQFF.

The CDR3 here is CSARLPSYEQYF. The rearrangement links TRBV20-1 to TRBJ2-7; as DNA is missing, the TRBD2 call by TCRdb cannot be tested. CDR3 length: 12 residues. CDR1 is DFQATT and CDR2 is SNEGSKA in the germline V gene (reference sequence).

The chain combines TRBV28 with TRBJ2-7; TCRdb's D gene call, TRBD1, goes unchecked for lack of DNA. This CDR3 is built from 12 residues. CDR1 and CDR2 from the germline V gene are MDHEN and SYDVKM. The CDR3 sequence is CASGQGAYEQYF.

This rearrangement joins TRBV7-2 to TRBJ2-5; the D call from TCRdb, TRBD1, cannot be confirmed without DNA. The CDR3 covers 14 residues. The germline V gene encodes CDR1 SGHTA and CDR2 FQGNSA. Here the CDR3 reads CASSYPGGEETQYF.

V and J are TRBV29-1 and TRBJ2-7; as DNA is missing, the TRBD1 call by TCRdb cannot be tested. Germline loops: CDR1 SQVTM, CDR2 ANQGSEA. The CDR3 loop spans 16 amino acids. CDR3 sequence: CSVEEGDRGADYEQYF.